This is a list of T cell receptor beta chains from one sample in a study of identical twins. TCRdb used MiXCR to reprocess the 5' RACE reads, holding one entry per CDR3 protein. The data show more than 400,000 distinct CDR3 sequences, 15% seen once. In addition, the sample was reused for a study of yellow fever vaccine responses in identical twins.

Sequencing used CD4+ T cells sorted from blood. The source of these receptors is a young woman in good health. The CDR3 runs from the conserved cysteine through the conserved F or W. A D gene is named only where the DNA matches it firmly. Rows give clone size only sometimes, using once, few, many, or a class for an expanded clone.

v_call,j_call,d_call,clone_size,cdr3_nt,cdr3_aa
TRBV10-3,TRBJ2-1,-,few,TGTGCCCACAGGGCCCACAATGAGCAGTTCTTC,CAHRAHNEQFF
TRBV20-1,TRBJ2-1,-,-,TGCAGTGCTAGGGGGCCTAAATCTGCGCTCTTC,CSARGPKSALF
TRBV10-3,TRBJ1-1,TRBD1,many,TGTGCCATCAGCCGGACAGGGGGAACTGAAGCTTTCTTT,CAISRTGGTEAFF
TRBV5-1,TRBJ2-7,TRBD1,few,TGCGCCAGCAGCCCCCGGGACAGGGGGCGGTACGAGCAGTACTTC,CASSPRDRGRYEQYF
TRBV12-3/TRBV12-4,TRBJ2-1,-,-,TGTGCCAGCAGTTTCTCGGTAGTAGTCTCCTACAATGAGCAGTTCTTC,CASSFSVVVSYNEQFF
TRBV10-2,TRBJ2-1,TRBD2,-,TGCGCCAGCAGTGAACTAGCGGGAGGGAGTGAGCAGTTCTTC,CASSELAGGSEQFF
TRBV25-1,TRBJ2-7,TRBD1,few,TGTGCCAGCAGTGACTCCCGGACAGGGGACTACGAGCAGTACTTC,CASSDSRTGDYEQYF
TRBV19,TRBJ2-7,-,many,TGTGCCAGTAGTACAGGGCCCTACGAGCAGTACTTC,CASSTGPYEQYF
TRBV15,TRBJ2-3,TRBD2,few,TGTGCCACCAGCAGAGATCTTAGCGGGAGGGCAGATACGCAGTATTTT,CATSRDLSGRADTQYF
TRBV2,TRBJ1-4,-,few,TGTGCCACCAACCGAGGGGTACTTAATGAAAAACTGTTTTTT,CATNRGVLNEKLFF
TRBV12-3/TRBV12-4,TRBJ2-7,TRBD2,-,TGTGCCAGCAGTTTAGCTAGCGGGGTCCTTGAGCAGTACTTC,CASSLASGVLEQYF
TRBV10-3,TRBJ2-7,-,few,TGTGCCATCAGTGAGCCGGGTGAGCAGTACTTC,CAISEPGEQYF
TRBV11-3,TRBJ1-1,-,-,TGTGCCAGTTGCACTACAGGGCTTGAAGCTTTCTTT,CASCTTGLEAFF
TRBV12-3/TRBV12-4,TRBJ2-3,TRBD2,-,TGTGCCAGCAGTTGGATAGCGGGAGGGCCCACAGATACGCAGTATTTT,CASSWIAGGPTDTQYF
TRBV28,TRBJ2-6,-,-,TGTGCCACCAGGGGCACTGGGGCCAACGTCCTGACTTTC,CATRGTGANVLTF
TRBV5-1,TRBJ2-5,TRBD2,-,TGCGCCAGCAACGGACTAGCGGGAGGTTCTGAGACCCAGTACTTC,CASNGLAGGSETQYF
TRBV5-1,TRBJ2-2,-,-,TGCGCCAGCAGGACGTCTAGCGAGTACACCGGGGAGCTGTTTTTT,CASRTSSEYTGELFF
TRBV5-8,TRBJ1-1,-,many,TGTGCCAGCAGCTTACGGGGGCTCGGGAACACTGAAGCTTTCTTT,CASSLRGLGNTEAFF
TRBV12-3/TRBV12-4,TRBJ2-1,TRBD2,few,TGTGCCAGCAGCCTGGGACTAGCGGGACTGTTCTTC,CASSLGLAGLFF
TRBV2,TRBJ2-1,TRBD2,many,TGTGCCAGCACCCTGTTTAGCGGGAGCTCCTACAATGAGCAGTTCTTC,CASTLFSGSSYNEQFF
TRBV20-1,TRBJ2-4,TRBD2,-,TGCAGTGCTAGTCGGACTAGCGGGAGGAATCCCCCCTCAGCCAAAAACATTCAGTACTTC,CSASRTSGRNPPSAKNIQYF
TRBV25-1,TRBJ1-2,TRBD1,few,TGTGCCAGCAGAAAGACAGGGGGTTTCTATGGCTACACCTTC,CASRKTGGFYGYTF
TRBV9,TRBJ2-1,-,-,TGTGCCAGCAGCGCTGGATGGTGGAATGAGCAGTTCTTC,CASSAGWWNEQFF
TRBV11-2,TRBJ2-1,-,-,TGTGCCAGCAGCTTAAGTGACAGCTCCTACAATGAGCAGTTCTTC,CASSLSDSSYNEQFF
TRBV27,TRBJ2-7,TRBD2,-,TGTGCCAGCACGTCCGGGGGAGGGAAACTCTACGAGCAGTACTTC,CASTSGGGKLYEQYF
TRBV27,TRBJ2-4,-,few,TGTGCCAGCAGCCGTCTAGATAGCCAAAGGTGGGGCAAAAACATTCAGTACTTC,CASSRLDSQRWGKNIQYF
TRBV7-2,TRBJ2-1,-,many,TGTGCCAGCAGCTTAATGGTTGAGCAGTTCTTC,CASSLMVEQFF
TRBV6-5,TRBJ2-7,TRBD2,few,TGTGCCAGCAGTTACGAGGGTCTAGCGGGATCGGTCTACGAGCAGTACTTC,CASSYEGLAGSVYEQYF
TRBV21-1,TRBJ1-1,-,few,TGTGCCAGCAGCAAAGGGGTGCAGGGGAACACTGAAGCTTTCTTT,CASSKGVQGNTEAFF